Reported below is one TCR beta chain. No antigen is known for it. The sample comes from a study of blood T cells in healthy people across ages. Alongside a J-beta primer mix, a sample-barcoded 5' primer served in a second PCR lasting roughly 7 to 11 cycles. TCRdb re-called the 5' RACE reads with MiXCR, one entry per CDR3 protein. The sample carries 1.5 million to 2 million distinct CDR3 sequences, approximately 50% recorded once. Study outcomes and limitations: Percentage of naive T cells showed a strong correlation with TCR beta diversity. Among T cells, TCR beta diversity per million cells dropped roughly linearly as age rose.

Total RNA amounts of at least 6 micrograms were extracted per sample. The clonotype comes from a woman between 40 and 50 years old in good health. The material sequenced was blood.

CDR3 protein: CAISDPRDRVHEQYF. The CDR3 DNA is TGTGCCATCAGTGACCCCCGTGACAGGGTCCACGAGCAGTACTTC. The chain has TRBV10-3 and TRBJ2-7; 7 bases agree with TRBD1. Germline V gene data show CDR1 as ENHRY and CDR2 as SYGVKD. CDR3 length: 15 residues. V shed 3 bases, J shed 5 bases, and the junction held 10 bases outside the gene matches.